These 29 T cell receptor beta chains came from one sample sequenced in a study of blood T cell repertoires in COVID-19. The table came from immunoSEQ multiplex PCR; TCRdb's copy has only in-frame clones and leaves some out. The table has roughly 140,000 clones, approximately 84% seen once. The specimen was peripheral blood. The origin of the receptors is a woman in her sixties or seventies with acute or convalescent COVID-19.

This clone was seen just once. The chain joins TRBV5-1 to TRBJ1-4, with 8 positions matching TRBD1. CDR3 length equals 13 residues. Germline CDR1 reads SGHRS; CDR2 reads YFSETQ. J was trimmed by 8 bases and V by 2 bases; bases with no gene match: 2. The CDR3 DNA reads TGCGCCAGCAGCTTCCAGGGGGCAGAAAAACTGTTTTTT. It specifies CASSFQGAEKLFF.

This sequence joins TRBV7-6 and TRBJ2-5, with TRBD2 matching over 8 bases. The germline gives CDR1 SGHVS, CDR2 FNYEAQ. Unmatched junction bases numbered 13, after V lost 2 bases and J lost 2 bases. This CDR3 spans 18 amino acids. In nucleotides, the CDR3 is TGTGCCAGCAGCTTAATTCCAACTAGCGGCGGTCGACAAGAGACCCAGTACTTC. Amino acid sequence: CASSLIPTSGGRQETQYF. The complete variable domain, with remaining parts taken from reference TRBV7-6 and TRBJ2-5, reads GAGVSQSPRYKVTKRGQDVALRCDPISGHVSLYWYRQALGQGPEFLTYFNYEAQQDKSGLPNDRFSAERPEGSISTLTIQRTEQRDSAMYRCASSLIPTSGGRQETQYFGPGTRLLVL.

This clone has only one observation. The chain recombines TRBV7-9 with TRBJ2-4, with 10 bases lining up with TRBD2. This CDR3 region has 15 residues. CDR1 and CDR2 from the germline V gene are SEHNR and FQNEAQ (reference sequence). The J segment lost 8 bases and the V segment lost 4 bases, leaving 8 bases of the junction unmatched. CDR3 nucleotides: TGTGCCAGCAGCTCCGAGCGGGAGGGCCTCTACATTCAGTACTTC. Translation: CASSSEREGLYIQYF.

The V and J genes are TRBV28 and TRBJ2-7; TRBD1 might be the D (5 bases). V lost 6 bases, J lost 4 bases, and 10 bases lay in between. CDR3 length equals 12 residues. The germline V gene has CDR1 MDHEN and CDR2 SYDVKM. CDR3 region: CASSRNRYEQYF. In DNA form, the CDR3 reads TGTGCCAGCAGCCGAAACAGGTACGAGCAGTACTTC.

V gene TRBV7-6 combines with J gene TRBJ1-3, with D hard to call. V was cut by 2 bases and J by 3 bases, with 11 bases left in between. This CDR3 region has 15 residues. Looked up from germline, CDR1 is SGHVS and CDR2 is FNYEAQ. The CDR3 is CASSLYSGGGNTIYF. The CDR3 bases are TGTGCCAGCAGCTTATATTCGGGTGGTGGAAACACCATATATTTT.

The gene calls are TRBV19 and TRBJ2-7; no clear D. CDR1 LNHDA and CDR2 SQIVND come from the germline V gene (reference sequence). V was trimmed by 0 bases and J by 3 bases, leaving 6 bases between them. The CDR3 consists of 13 residues. CDR3 sequence reads: CASSIEISYEQYF. The CDR3 DNA follows: TGTGCCAGTAGTATAGAAATCAGCTACGAGCAGTACTTC.

The table lists this clone with a few counts. V and J are TRBV19 and TRBJ2-5, with 7 bases that match TRBD2. This CDR3 comprises 15 residues. Germline V CDR1 and CDR2: LNHDA, SQIVND (reference sequence). V lost 6 bases to trimming and J lost 3 bases; unmatched junction nucleotides: 10. For the CDR3, the DNA is TGTGCCAGTAGCCTCGGGGGGTGGGGCGAAGAGACCCAGTACTTC. Translation gives CASSLGGWGEETQYF.

The chain recombines TRBV4-1 with TRBJ2-2; tentatively, D is TRBD2 (6 bases). CDR1 and CDR2 (germline): MGHRA, YSYEKL. V lost 2 bases to trimming and J lost 4 bases, with 14 bases between them. The CDR3 covers 16 residues. The CDR3: CASSQRVGLPTGELFF. The CDR3 DNA reads TGCGCCAGCAGCCAAAGGGTGGGACTTCCCACCGGGGAGCTGTTTTTT.

The V gene is TRBV27, the J gene TRBJ2-3; 11 bases line up with TRBD2. The length of the CDR3 is 15 residues. Germline V gene sequence: CDR1 MNHEY, CDR2 SMNVEV (reference sequence). After removal of 2 bases from V and 5 bases from J, the junction contained 3 bases not matched to a gene. The DNA of the CDR3 is TGTGCCAGCAGTTTAACTAGCGGGAGCGTAGATACGCAGTATTTT. Amino acid sequence: CASSLTSGSVDTQYF.

Only one count was recorded for this clone. The chain is built from TRBV28 and TRBJ2-3, with a tentative D call TRBD1 (5 bases). Trimming shortened V by 4 bases and J by 0 bases, and 17 bases separated the two germline ends. CDR1 is MDHEN, CDR2 SYDVKM, per germline. The CDR3 is 17 amino acids. The CDR3 is CASSSTTTDTSTDTQYF. The CDR3 DNA follows: TGTGCCAGCAGTTCCACCACCACGGACACTAGCACAGATACGCAGTATTTT.

In its sample, this clone was seen once. The CDR3 sequence is CASSEQGGSTDTQYF. The CDR3 nucleotides are TGTGCCAGCAGTGAACAGGGCGGTAGCACAGATACGCAGTATTTT. The V gene is TRBV2, the J gene TRBJ2-3; tentative D call: TRBD1 (5 bases). V lost 2 bases and J lost 0, with 9 bases in between. This CDR3 contains 15 residues. Germline V CDR1 and CDR2: SNHLY, FYNNEI.

CDR3 sequence reads: CAWSVSRDTIYF. The CDR3 nucleotides read TGTGCCTGGAGTGTGTCAAGAGACACCATATATTTT. The chain uses TRBV30 and TRBJ1-3, with D hard to call. V shed 0 bases and J shed 8 bases, with 8 bases lying between them. The CDR3 loop spans 12 amino acids. Germline-derived CDR1 and CDR2 are GTSNPN and SVGIG (reference sequence).

V and J are TRBV5-1 and TRBJ1-3; D ambiguous. The CDR3 runs 18 residues. Germline CDR1 SGHRS, CDR2 YFSETQ. V was clipped by 4 bases and J by 1 base, with 21 bases between them. In DNA, the CDR3 is TGCGCCAGCAGCCAAGACACTGTCGCGCTGAAATCTGGAAACACCATATATTTT. Translating it yields CASSQDTVALKSGNTIYF.

This chain links TRBV25-1 with TRBJ2-3; 8 positions match TRBD1. CDR1 is MGHDK and CDR2 is SYGVNS in the germline V gene. This CDR3 region has 15 residues. V trimming: 3 bases; J trimming: 3 bases; junction bases outside the gene matches: 5. CDR3 protein: CASSDPGTGTDTQYF. The CDR3 nucleotides are TGTGCCAGCAGTGACCCGGGGACAGGAACAGATACGCAGTATTTT.

The rearrangement joins TRBV7-2 to TRBJ1-2, with a possible D match to TRBD1 (6 bases). Germline CDR1 SGHTA, CDR2 FQGNSA. Trimming pared 1 base from V and 3 bases from J, leaving 18 bases between. The CDR3 has 17 residues. CDR3 protein: CASSLGPRTEPHYGYTF. DNA for the CDR3: TGTGCCAGCAGCTTAGGTCCCAGGACAGAGCCTCACTATGGCTACACCTTC.

The V gene is TRBV9, the J gene TRBJ1-4; 9 nucleotides line up with TRBD1. Unmatched junction bases numbered 6, after V lost 3 bases and J lost 6 bases. This CDR3 is built from 15 residues. Germline assignment: CDR1 SGDLS and CDR2 YYNGEE. CDR3 DNA sequence: TGTGCCAGCAGCGGAATCGGGGACAGGGATGAAAAACTGTTTTTT. Protein product: CASSGIGDRDEKLFF.

This clone was seen a single time. A read error may account for a junction end that differs from germline. For the CDR3, the DNA is TGCGCCAGCAGTGCGACAGGTTCCTCCGAGCAGTACTTC. The encoded protein is CASSATGSSEQYF. The rearrangement uses TRBV10-1 and TRBJ2-7; perhaps TRBD1 as D (6 bases). The CDR3 consists of 13 residues. Germline CDR1 reads WNHNN; CDR2 reads SYGVQD (reference sequence).

J is TRBJ2-3 and V is TRBV7-8; TRBD2 is a possible D gene (6 bases). Germline V CDR1 and CDR2: SGHVS, FQNEAQ. V shed 0 bases and J shed 7 bases, with 11 bases lying between them. The length of the CDR3 is 14 residues. The CDR3 coding sequence is TGTGCCAGCAGCTTAGCGCCGGGGGTGAATACGCAGTATTTT. Its translation is CASSLAPGVNTQYF.

The V gene is TRBV18, the J gene TRBJ1-6; 11 bases match TRBD1. This CDR3 is built from 15 residues. V was clipped by 3 bases and J by 10 bases; unmatched bases: 5. Germline values: CDR1 KGHSH, CDR2 LQKENI. In nucleotides, the CDR3 is TGTGCCAGCTCACCCACCGGGACAGGGGGGTCACCCCTCCACTTT. This gives the protein CASSPTGTGGSPLHF. Drawing the rest from reference TRBV18 and TRBJ1-6, the complete variable domain is NAGVMQNPRHLVRRRGQEARLRCSPMKGHSHVYWYRQLPEEGLKFMVYLQKENIIDESGMPKERFSAEFPKEGPSILRIQQVVRGDSAAYFCASSPTGTGGSPLHFGNGTRLTVT.

CDR3 loop: CASSARDRDNGYTF. The CDR3 DNA reads as TGTGCCAGCAGTGCCCGGGACAGGGATAATGGCTACACCTTC. V is TRBV28 and J is TRBJ1-2, with 9 bases identical to TRBD1. The germline CDR1 and CDR2 sequences are MDHEN and SYDVKM. CDR3 length: 14 residues. Losses at the gene ends were 5 bases for V and 6 bases for J; bases not matched to a gene: 7.

This clone has a single count. This chain joins TRBV28 and TRBJ1-5; a possible D gene is TRBD1 (6 bases). Germline assignment: CDR1 MDHEN and CDR2 SYDVKM. CDR3 length equals 14 residues. The V end was cut by 2 bases, the J end by 6 bases, with 11 bases between. The CDR3 sequence is CASSLGRGIQPQHF. As DNA, the CDR3 is TGTGCCAGCAGTTTAGGCAGGGGTATTCAGCCCCAGCATTTT.

The CDR3 sequence is CASSLGIHGDEQFF. The DNA of the CDR3 is TGTGCCAGCAGCCTGGGGATACATGGAGATGAGCAGTTCTTC. V gene TRBV5-4 combines with J gene TRBJ2-1; D is undetermined. The V and J ends lost 4 bases and 8 bases respectively, with 16 bases between them. The CDR3 runs to 14 residues. The germline V gene encodes CDR1 SGHNT and CDR2 YYREEE (reference sequence).

This chain links TRBV2 with TRBJ2-7; D is uncertain. The V and J ends lost 10 bases and 4 bases respectively, with 14 bases between them. The CDR3 spans 12 residues. Germline lookup yields CDR1 SNHLY and CDR2 FYNNEI. The DNA of the CDR3 is TGTGCCACCACCCAGGAAGTTTACGAGCAGTACTTC. This gives the protein CATTQEVYEQYF. Filled out from reference TRBV2 and TRBJ2-7, the complete variable domain reads EPEVTQTPSHQVTQMGQEVILRCVPISNHLYFYWYRQILGQKVEFLVSFYNNEISEKSEIFDDQFSVERPDGSNFTLKIRSTKLEDSAMYFCATTQEVYEQYFGPGTRLTVT.

This chain connects TRBV7-9 to TRBJ2-5; 7 bases align to TRBD1. V lost 5 bases, J lost 1 base, and 4 bases stayed unmatched. This CDR3 has 14 residues. Germline CDR1 reads SEHNR; CDR2 reads FQNEAQ (reference sequence). In DNA form, the CDR3 reads TGTGCCAGCAGCCGATCAGGGGGCCAAGAGACCCAGTACTTC. Translated, it gives CASSRSGGQETQYF.

The chain combines TRBV3-1 (or the pseudogene TRBV3-2) with TRBJ2-2; tentatively, D is TRBD2 (5 bases). The V end was cut by 4 bases, the J end by 6 bases, with 12 bases between. CDR3 length: 14 residues. Germline V CDR1 and CDR2: LGHDT, YNNKEL (reference sequence). CDR3 residues: CASSPQRGPGELFF. CDR3 bases: TGTGCCAGCAGCCCTCAGCGAGGGCCCGGGGAGCTGTTTTTT.

As for this clone: An end of the junction differs from the germline gene, which may be a read error. The chain links TRBV29-1 to TRBJ2-2; tentative D call: TRBD2 (5 bases). This CDR3 spans 13 amino acids. CDR1 and CDR2 from the germline V gene are SQVTM and ANQGSEA. The CDR3 bases are TGCAGCGTTGCCCCGGGTTTCAACGGGAAGCTGTTTTTT. This encodes CSVAPGFNGKLFF.

This chain links TRBV5-1 with TRBJ2-1, with TRBD2 matching 7 bases. This CDR3 comprises 15 residues. V lost 1 base and J lost 5; bases outside the gene matches: 6. Germline values: CDR1 SGHRS, CDR2 YFSETQ. In DNA, the CDR3 is TGCGCCAGCAGCTTGATGGCTAGCGGCAACAATGAGCAGTTCTTC. This encodes CASSLMASGNNEQFF.

The V call is TRBV28, the J call TRBJ1-6, with 8 bases lining up with TRBD1. The V segment lost 5 bases and the J segment 10 bases; nucleotides outside the gene matches: 10. This CDR3 region has 15 residues. Germline assignment: CDR1 MDHEN and CDR2 SYDVKM. CDR3 coding DNA: TGTGCCAGCAGTCCCCGGACAGGGTCTAGGTCACCCCTCCACTTT. Protein product: CASSPRTGSRSPLHF.

DNA for the CDR3: TGCGCCAGCAGTTCGGGACAGATACTTTCTGGGGCCAACGTCCTGACTTTC. As protein: CASSSGQILSGANVLTF. This chain joins TRBV10-2 and TRBJ2-6; TRBD1 aligns across 7 bases. The CDR3 is made up of 17 amino acids. Germline CDR1 is WSHSY and CDR2 is SAAADI. The J segment lost 1 base and the V segment lost 5 bases, leaving 8 bases of the junction unmatched.